This T cell receptor (beta chain) is from a study of human T cells and chemical hapten exposure. TCRdb called the RACE reads again in MiXCR, with one record for every CDR3 protein. Of about 200,000 distinct CDR3 sequences in the sample, roughly a quarter are singletons; the top ten hold 2% to 2.5%. The germline CDR1 and CDR2 sequences are SGDLS and YYNGEE. Trimming removed 0 bases from V and 9 bases from J, with 16 bases in between. This CDR3 region has 15 residues. Time point specified: patch test 3, about 24 weeks after DPC sensitization. The treatment was: therapeutic diphenylcyclopropenone sensitization with weekly scalp DPC. In this sample, this clonotype turned up many times.

Sequences were derived from whole blood, sampled in connection with sensitization to the hapten diphenylcyclopropenone (DPC). This TCR was recovered from a woman aged 40 to 50 with alopecia areata. Some clones in this sample may be carry-over from other donors' samples. The chain joins TRBV9 to TRBJ2-1; a possible D gene is TRBD2 (6 bases). The CDR3 region is CASSVGGGSGSEQFF. For the CDR3, the DNA is TGTGCCAGCAGCGTAGGTGGGGGGAGCGGTAGTGAGCAGTTCTTC.